This TCR beta chain is from a study of OX40 agonist ivuxolimab in advanced cancers. Overall study results and limits: At 0.1-3.0 mg/kg, partial responders had clonal expansion among the lowest observed. Relative to CD4+, CD8+ T cells held more expanded clones on average. Clonal expansion was seen in CD4+ and CD8+ blood T cells by week 6 at 0.1 to 3.0 mg/kg.

This clone was seen once. What it binds is unknown. The method was immunoSEQ multiplex PCR; TCRdb's version includes in-frame clones alone and lacks a portion of them. Among about 46,000 clones listed, 88% were seen once. V was trimmed by 6 bases and J by 9 bases, leaving 15 bases between them. CDR1 is MDHEN and CDR2 is SYDVKM in the germline V gene. The CDR3 has 12 residues. This clonotype was obtained from an adult with an advanced solid tumor such as melanoma, head and neck, liver or kidney cancer. The sample consisted of CD4+ or CD8+ T cells sorted from blood, taken in a trial of the OX40 agonist ivuxolimab. This sequence joins TRBV28 and TRBJ2-7; a weak D match, TRBD2 (5 bases). In DNA form, the CDR3 reads TGTGCCAGCAGAAAGGGAGATCTGGCGCAGTACTTC. Translating it yields CASRKGDLAQYF.